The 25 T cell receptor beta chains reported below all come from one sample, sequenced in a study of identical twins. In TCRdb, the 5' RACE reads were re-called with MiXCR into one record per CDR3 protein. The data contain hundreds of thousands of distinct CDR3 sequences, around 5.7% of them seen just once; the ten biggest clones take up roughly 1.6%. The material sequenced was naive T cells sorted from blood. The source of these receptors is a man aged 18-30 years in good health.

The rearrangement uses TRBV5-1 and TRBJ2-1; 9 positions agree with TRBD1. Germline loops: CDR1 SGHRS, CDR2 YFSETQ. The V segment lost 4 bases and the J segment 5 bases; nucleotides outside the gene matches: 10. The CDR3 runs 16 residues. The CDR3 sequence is CASSHRQGGKDNEQFF. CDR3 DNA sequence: TGCGCCAGCAGCCACCGACAGGGGGGTAAAGACAATGAGCAGTTCTTC.

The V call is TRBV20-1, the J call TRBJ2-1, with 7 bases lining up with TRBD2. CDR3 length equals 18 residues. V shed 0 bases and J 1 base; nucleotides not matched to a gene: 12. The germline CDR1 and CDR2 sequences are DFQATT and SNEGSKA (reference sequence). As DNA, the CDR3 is TGCAGTGCTAGAGATATTCTCCGAGCTAGCGGTTCCTACAATGAGCAGTTCTTC. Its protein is CSARDILRASGSYNEQFF.

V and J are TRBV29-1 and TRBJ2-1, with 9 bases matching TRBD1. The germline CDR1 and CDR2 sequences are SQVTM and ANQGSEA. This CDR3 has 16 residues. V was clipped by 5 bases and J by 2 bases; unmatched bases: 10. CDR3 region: CSVTRGTGRAYNEQFF. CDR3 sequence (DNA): TGCAGCGTTACACGGGGGACAGGGAGGGCCTACAATGAGCAGTTCTTC.

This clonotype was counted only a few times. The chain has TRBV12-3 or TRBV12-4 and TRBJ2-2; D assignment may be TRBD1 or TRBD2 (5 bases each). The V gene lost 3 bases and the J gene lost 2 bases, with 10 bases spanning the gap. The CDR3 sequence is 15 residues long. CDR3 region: CASSFGGENTGELFF. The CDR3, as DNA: TGTGCCAGCAGTTTTGGGGGAGAAAACACCGGGGAGCTGTTTTTT.

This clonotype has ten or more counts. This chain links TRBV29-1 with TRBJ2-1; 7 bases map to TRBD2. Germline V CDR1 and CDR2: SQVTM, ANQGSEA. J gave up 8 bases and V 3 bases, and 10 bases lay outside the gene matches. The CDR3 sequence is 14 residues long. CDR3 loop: CSVEEVAGPDEQFF. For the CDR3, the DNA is TGCAGCGTTGAGGAAGTAGCGGGTCCGGATGAGCAGTTCTTC.

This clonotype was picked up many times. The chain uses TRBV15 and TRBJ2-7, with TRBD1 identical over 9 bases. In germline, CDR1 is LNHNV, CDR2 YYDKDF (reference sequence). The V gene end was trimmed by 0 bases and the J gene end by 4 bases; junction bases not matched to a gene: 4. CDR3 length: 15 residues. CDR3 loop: CATSRDWTGVYEQYF. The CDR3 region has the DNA TGTGCCACCAGCAGAGACTGGACAGGGGTTTACGAGCAGTACTTC.

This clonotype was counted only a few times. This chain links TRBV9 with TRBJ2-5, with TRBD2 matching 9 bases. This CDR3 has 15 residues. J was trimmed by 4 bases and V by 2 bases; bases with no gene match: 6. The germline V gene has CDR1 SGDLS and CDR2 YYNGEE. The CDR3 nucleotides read TGTGCCAGCAGCGTCCAAGCGGGAGGAGGAGAGACCCAGTACTTC. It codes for CASSVQAGGGETQYF.

DNA for the CDR3: TGTGCCAGCAGTTACCAGGGCTACGAGCAGTACTTC. Translation gives CASSYQGYEQYF. The chain carries TRBV6-2 or TRBV6-3 and TRBJ2-7; D is possibly TRBD1 (5 bases). Germline assignment: CDR1 MNHEY and CDR2 SVGEGT. V lost 2 bases and J 3 bases, leaving 5 bases between the germline ends. This CDR3 spans 12 amino acids.

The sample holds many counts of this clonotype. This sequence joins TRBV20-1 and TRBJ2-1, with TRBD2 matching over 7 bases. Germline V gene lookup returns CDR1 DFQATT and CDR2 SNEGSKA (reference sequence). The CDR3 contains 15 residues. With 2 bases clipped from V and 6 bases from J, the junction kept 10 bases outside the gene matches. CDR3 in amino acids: CSARKGLAVRNEQFF. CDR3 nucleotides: TGCAGTGCTAGAAAAGGCCTAGCGGTTCGCAATGAGCAGTTCTTC.

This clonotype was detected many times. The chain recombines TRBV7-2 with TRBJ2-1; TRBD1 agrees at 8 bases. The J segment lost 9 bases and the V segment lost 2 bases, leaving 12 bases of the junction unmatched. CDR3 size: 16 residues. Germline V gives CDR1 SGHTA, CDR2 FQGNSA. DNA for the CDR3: TGTGCCAGCAGCTTATCGTTGGCAGGGGGCTTGGGTGAGCAGTTCTTC. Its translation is CASSLSLAGGLGEQFF.

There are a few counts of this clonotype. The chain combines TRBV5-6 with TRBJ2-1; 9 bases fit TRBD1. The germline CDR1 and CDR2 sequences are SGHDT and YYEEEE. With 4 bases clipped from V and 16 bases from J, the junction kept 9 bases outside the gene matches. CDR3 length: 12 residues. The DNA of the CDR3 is TGTGCCAGCAGCCACCCGACAGGGGGGCAATTCTTC. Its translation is CASSHPTGGQFF.

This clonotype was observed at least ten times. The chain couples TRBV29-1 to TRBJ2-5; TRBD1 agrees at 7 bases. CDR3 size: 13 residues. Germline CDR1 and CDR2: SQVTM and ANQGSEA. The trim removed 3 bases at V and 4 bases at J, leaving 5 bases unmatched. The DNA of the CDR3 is TGCAGCGTTGAGGGACAGCGTAGAGAGACCCAGTACTTC. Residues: CSVEGQRRETQYF.

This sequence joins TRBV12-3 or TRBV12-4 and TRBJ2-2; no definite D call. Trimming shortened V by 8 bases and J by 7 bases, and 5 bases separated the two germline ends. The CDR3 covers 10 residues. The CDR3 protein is CASGNGELFF. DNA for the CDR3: TGTGCCAGCGGGAACGGGGAGCTGTTTTTT.

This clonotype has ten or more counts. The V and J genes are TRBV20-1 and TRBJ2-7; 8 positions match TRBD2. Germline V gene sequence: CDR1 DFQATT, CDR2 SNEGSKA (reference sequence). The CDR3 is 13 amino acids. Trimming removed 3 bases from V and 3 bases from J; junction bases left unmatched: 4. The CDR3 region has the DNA TGCAGTGCTAGGGGTAGCGGGATCTACGAGCAGTACTTC. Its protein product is CSARGSGIYEQYF.

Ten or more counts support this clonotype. This CDR3 reads CASSYSIHSGNTIYF. The CDR3 DNA sequence: TGTGCCAGCAGTTACTCGATCCACTCTGGAAACACCATATATTTT. The genes are TRBV6-5 and TRBJ1-3, with D uncertain. The CDR3 has 15 residues. V lost 0 bases and J lost 0, with 6 bases in between. Germline loops: CDR1 MNHEY, CDR2 SVGAGI.

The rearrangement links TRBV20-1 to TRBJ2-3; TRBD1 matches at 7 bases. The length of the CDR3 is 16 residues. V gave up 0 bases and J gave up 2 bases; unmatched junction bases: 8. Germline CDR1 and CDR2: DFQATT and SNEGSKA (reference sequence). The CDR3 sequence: CSARDQQGESTDTQYF. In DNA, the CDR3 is TGCAGTGCTAGAGATCAGCAGGGGGAATCCACAGATACGCAGTATTTT.

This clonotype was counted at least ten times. The CDR3 sequence: CSGGEENEQFF. DNA of the CDR3: TGCAGCGGCGGGGAGGAGAATGAGCAGTTCTTC. This chain links TRBV29-1 with TRBJ2-1; maybe TRBD2 (6 bases). V shed 7 bases and J shed 7 bases, with 11 bases lying between them. The CDR3 runs 11 residues. Germline CDR1 SQVTM, CDR2 ANQGSEA.

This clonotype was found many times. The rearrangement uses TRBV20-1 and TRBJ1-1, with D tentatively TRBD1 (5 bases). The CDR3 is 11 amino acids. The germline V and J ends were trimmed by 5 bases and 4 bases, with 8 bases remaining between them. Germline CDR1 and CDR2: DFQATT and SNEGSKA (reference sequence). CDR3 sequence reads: CSAQGSTEAFF. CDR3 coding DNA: TGCAGTGCTCAGGGTAGCACTGAAGCTTTCTTT.

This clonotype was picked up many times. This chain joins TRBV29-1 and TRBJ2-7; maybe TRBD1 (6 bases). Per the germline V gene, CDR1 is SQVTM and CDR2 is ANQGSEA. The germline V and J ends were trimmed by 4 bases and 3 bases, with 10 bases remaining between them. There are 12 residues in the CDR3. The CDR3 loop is CSVATGFYEQYF. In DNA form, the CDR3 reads TGCAGCGTTGCCACAGGGTTCTACGAGCAGTACTTC.

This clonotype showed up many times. The CDR3 loop reads CSLRAGPSSYNEQFF. The DNA for the CDR3 is TGCAGCCTCAGAGCGGGTCCAAGCTCCTACAATGAGCAGTTCTTC. The rearrangement uses TRBV20-1 and TRBJ2-1; a weak D match, TRBD2 (6 bases). The length of the CDR3 is 15 residues. Looked up from germline, CDR1 is DFQATT and CDR2 is SNEGSKA (reference sequence).

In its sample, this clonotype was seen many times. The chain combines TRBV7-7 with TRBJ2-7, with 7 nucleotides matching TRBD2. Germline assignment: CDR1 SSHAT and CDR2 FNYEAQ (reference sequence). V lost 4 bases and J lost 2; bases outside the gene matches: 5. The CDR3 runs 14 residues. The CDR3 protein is CASSSGLPPYEQYF. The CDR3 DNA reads TGTGCCAGCAGCTCGGGACTACCTCCCTACGAGCAGTACTTC.

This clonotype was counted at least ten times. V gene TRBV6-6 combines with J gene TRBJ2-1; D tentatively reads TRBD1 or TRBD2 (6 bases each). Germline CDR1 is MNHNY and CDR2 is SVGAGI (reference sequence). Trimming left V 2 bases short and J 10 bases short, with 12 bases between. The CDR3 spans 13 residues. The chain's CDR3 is CASSYRQGREQFF. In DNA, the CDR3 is TGTGCCAGCAGTTACCGGCAGGGGAGGGAGCAGTTCTTC.

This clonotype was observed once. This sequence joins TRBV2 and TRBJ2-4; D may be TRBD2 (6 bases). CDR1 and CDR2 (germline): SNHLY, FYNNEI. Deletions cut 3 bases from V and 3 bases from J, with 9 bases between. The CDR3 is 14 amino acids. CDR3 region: CASSDVADKNIQYF. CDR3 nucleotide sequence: TGTGCCAGCAGTGACGTAGCGGACAAAAACATTCAGTACTTC. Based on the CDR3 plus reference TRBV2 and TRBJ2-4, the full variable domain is EPEVTQTPSHQVTQMGQEVILRCVPISNHLYFYWYRQILGQKVEFLVSFYNNEISEKSEIFDDQFSVERPDGSNFTLKIRSTKLEDSAMYFCASSDVADKNIQYFGAGTRLSVL.

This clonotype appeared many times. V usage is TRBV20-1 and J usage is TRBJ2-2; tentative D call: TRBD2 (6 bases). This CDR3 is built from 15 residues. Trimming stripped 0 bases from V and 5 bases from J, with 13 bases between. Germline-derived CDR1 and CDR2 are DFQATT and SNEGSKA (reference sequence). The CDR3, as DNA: TGCAGTGCTAGAGATCGGGGGAGTAGTACCGGGGAGCTGTTTTTT. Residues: CSARDRGSSTGELFF.

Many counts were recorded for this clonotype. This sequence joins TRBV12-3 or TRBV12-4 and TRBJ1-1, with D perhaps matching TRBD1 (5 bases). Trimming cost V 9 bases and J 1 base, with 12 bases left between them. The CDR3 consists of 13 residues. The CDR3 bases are TGTGCCAGTATGCCCGGGGCGAACACTGAAGCTTTCTTT. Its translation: CASMPGANTEAFF.